The 9 T cell receptor beta chains reported below all come from one sample, sequenced in a study of OX40 agonist ivuxolimab in advanced cancers. Profiling relied on immunoSEQ multiplex PCR, and the TCRdb table lists in-frame clones only, not all of them. The sample yields 70,000 to 90,000 clones, approximately 80% seen once. The material was CD4+ or CD8+ T cells sorted from blood, obtained in a trial of the OX40 agonist ivuxolimab. The origin of the receptors is an adult with an advanced solid tumor such as melanoma, head and neck, liver or kidney cancer.

V usage is TRBV9 and J usage is TRBJ2-5; 10 bases are a match to TRBD1. After removal of 5 bases from V and 5 bases from J, the junction contained 15 bases not matched to a gene. This CDR3 contains 17 residues. CDR1 SGDLS and CDR2 YYNGEE come from the germline V gene. DNA of the CDR3: TGTGCCAGCAGTCGTAGAGGGGACAGGGGCTTTGGGGAGACCCAGTACTTC. As protein: CASSRRGDRGFGETQYF. The variable domain in full, completed from reference TRBV9 and TRBJ2-5, reads DSGVTQTPKHLITATGQRVTLRCSPRSGDLSVYWYQQSLDQGLQFLIQYYNGEERAKGNILERFSAQQFPDLHSELNLSSLELGDSALYFCASSRRGDRGFGETQYFGPGTRLLVL.

This sequence joins TRBV7-2 and TRBJ1-2, with D uncertain. Per germline, CDR1 SGHTA and CDR2 FQGNSA. Trimming removed 5 bases at V and 4 bases at J, with 11 bases between. This CDR3 comprises 13 residues. CDR3 DNA: TGTGCCAGCAGCAAAGACCCGGCCTATGGCTACACCTTC. Its protein is CASSKDPAYGYTF.

This clone has only one observation. The rearrangement uses TRBV27 and TRBJ2-1, with 11 nucleotides matching TRBD2. V was pared by 3 bases and J by 9 bases, with 13 bases of the junction left unmatched. Germline lookup yields CDR1 MNHEY and CDR2 SMNVEV (reference sequence). This CDR3 comprises 17 residues. The CDR3 is CASSFLAASGGKGEQFF. For the CDR3, the DNA is TGTGCCAGCAGTTTCCTCGCGGCTAGCGGGGGGAAGGGTGAGCAGTTCTTC.

The chain carries TRBV5-4 and TRBJ1-2, with D possibly matching TRBD1 (6 bases). The CDR3 sequence is 13 residues long. Trimming pared 0 bases from V and 9 bases from J, leaving 12 bases between. Per germline, CDR1 SGHNT and CDR2 YYREEE (reference sequence). The CDR3 reads CASSLAGGPRYTF. The CDR3 DNA is TGTGCCAGCAGCTTGGCCGGGGGGCCGCGCTACACCTTC.

This chain uses TRBV28 with TRBJ1-1; D remains ambiguous. There are 12 residues in the CDR3. The germline V and J ends were trimmed by 5 bases and 5 bases, with 9 bases remaining between them. Germline assignment: CDR1 MDHEN and CDR2 SYDVKM. CDR3 coding DNA: TGTGCCAGCAGTAACCTTGGGACTGAAGCTTTCTTT. Its translation is CASSNLGTEAFF. Complete variable domain (other parts from reference TRBV28 and TRBJ1-1): DVKVTQSSRYLVKRTGEKVFLECVQDMDHENMFWYRQDPGLGLRLIYFSYDVKMKEKGDIPEGYSVSREKKERFSLILESASTNQTSMYLCASSNLGTEAFFGQGTRLTVV.

This sequence joins TRBV4-3 and TRBJ1-4, with D hard to call. The germline V and J ends were trimmed by 7 bases and 0 bases, with 12 bases remaining between them. There are 15 residues in the CDR3. CDR1 LGHNA and CDR2 YSLEER come from the germline V gene. CDR3: CASTEDPATNEKLFF. The CDR3 DNA reads as TGCGCCAGCACAGAGGACCCGGCAACTAATGAAAAACTGTTTTTT.

The V gene is TRBV19, the J gene TRBJ1-4, with 8 bases fitting TRBD1. The CDR3 runs to 13 residues. Germline V lookup: CDR1 LNHDA, CDR2 SQIVND (reference sequence). Germline trimming cut 10 bases from V and 4 bases from J; bases unmatched to any gene: 5. The CDR3 loop reads CAIEDRDNEKLFF. The CDR3 nucleotides are TGTGCCATCGAGGACAGGGATAATGAAAAACTGTTTTTT.

This chain joins TRBV2 and TRBJ2-7; 9 bases are a match to TRBD1. The CDR3 consists of 14 residues. CDR1 SNHLY and CDR2 FYNNEI come from the germline V gene. V lost 6 bases, J lost 2 bases, and 5 bases stayed unmatched. The CDR3 sequence is CASRPGQGPYEQYF. CDR3 nucleotides: TGTGCCAGCAGACCGGGACAGGGTCCCTACGAGCAGTACTTC.

This rearrangement joins TRBV6-6 to TRBJ1-2, with a weak D call TRBD1 (6 bases). This CDR3 contains 15 residues. Germline assignment: CDR1 MNHNY and CDR2 SVGAGI (reference sequence). V was shortened by 4 bases and J by 4 bases, with 16 bases between the two germline ends. The CDR3 loop is CASSSGQRGIYGYTF. In nucleotides, the CDR3 is TGTGCCAGCAGTTCCGGACAGAGGGGAATCTATGGCTACACCTTC.